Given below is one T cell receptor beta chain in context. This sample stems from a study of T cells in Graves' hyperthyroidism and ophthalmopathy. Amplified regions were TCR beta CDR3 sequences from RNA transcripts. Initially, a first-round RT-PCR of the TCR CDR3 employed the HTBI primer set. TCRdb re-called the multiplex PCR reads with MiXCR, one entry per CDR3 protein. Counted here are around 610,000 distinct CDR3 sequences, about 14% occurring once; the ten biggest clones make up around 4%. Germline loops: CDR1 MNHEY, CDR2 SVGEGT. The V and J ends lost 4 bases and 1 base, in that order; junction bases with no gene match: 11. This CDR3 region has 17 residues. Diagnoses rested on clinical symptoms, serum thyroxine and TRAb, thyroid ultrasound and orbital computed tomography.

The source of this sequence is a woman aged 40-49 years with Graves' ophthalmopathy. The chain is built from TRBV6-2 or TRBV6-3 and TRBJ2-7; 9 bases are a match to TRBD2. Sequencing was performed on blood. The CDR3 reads CASSLLAPGLASYEQYF. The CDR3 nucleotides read TGTGCCAGCAGTTTACTGGCGCCGGGACTAGCTTCCTACGAGCAGTACTTC.